This TCR beta chain is drawn from a study of T-cell memory formation after mild COVID-19. For the study at large: TCR clustering was largely donor specific.

Sample barcodes and UMIs were carried by the TCR alpha and TCR beta cDNA libraries that 5'RACE generated with constant-segment primers. Each CDR3 protein gets one entry after TCRdb re-called the 5' RACE reads with MiXCR. The table lists about 360,000 distinct CDR3 sequences, around an eighth of them singletons. In this sample, this clonotype turned up many times. The CDR3 loop spans 14 amino acids. The germline V gene encodes CDR1 KGHSH and CDR2 LQKENI. Trimming cost V 2 bases and J 2 bases, with 9 bases left between them. The sequencing sample was made of PBMCs or a T cell subset sorted from them (not recorded which). The chain uses TRBV18 and TRBJ2-5; D gene ambiguous. The clonotype originates from a man aged 18-30 years who had mild COVID-19 (a few samples of this study predate the infection). Cell type and time point are not known. CDR3 nucleotide sequence: TGTGCCAGCTCACCAAAGCAGGTTCAAGAGACCCAGTACTTC. This gives the protein CASSPKQVQETQYF.